This TCR beta chain was retrieved from a study of identical twins. Study conclusions and caveats: Analyses based on zero insertions could be partly confounded by invariant MAIT and iNKT cells. Insertions were reduced in abundant cord blood beta clonotypes but not in memory repertoires. Models, which agreed with sharing between unrelated individuals, nonetheless underestimated the out-of-frame TCR alpha sharing seen in monozygotic twins.

Unique molecular identifiers were present on the cDNA, and a universal primer site came from template switching. TCRdb processed the 5' RACE reads anew with MiXCR; each CDR3 protein has one entry. The table lists 350,000 to 450,000 distinct CDR3 sequences, approximately 17% of them singletons. This clonotype was seen repeatedly, ten times or more. Its specificity is not known. CDR3 length: 15 residues. Trimming cost V 6 bases and J 2 bases, with 15 bases left between them. Germline assignment: CDR1 SGHKS and CDR2 YYEKEE (reference sequence). This rearrangement joins TRBV5-5 to TRBJ2-1, with D maybe TRBD2 (5 bases). The TCR sequence derives from a man between 50 and 59 years old in good health. The sequencing sample was made of naive T cells sorted from blood. CDR3 sequence: CASTIWAEAYNEQFF. The CDR3 coding sequence is TGTGCCAGCACCATCTGGGCGGAGGCCTACAATGAGCAGTTCTTC.